This T cell receptor beta chain emerged from a study of T cells expressing NK-cell markers. This CDR3 is 18 amino acids long. Germline lookup yields CDR1 LGHNA and CDR2 YSLEER. No DNA is given; TCRdb re-called the 5' RACE reads and lists each CDR3 protein once. Listed are 500,000 or so distinct CDR3 sequences; around 4% falls within the top ten. The chain recombines TRBV4-3 with TRBJ2-2; TCRdb picks TRBD1, but there is no DNA to check that call. This TCR was recovered from a man between 18 and 29 years old in good health. The sample taken for sequencing was blood T cells: a sorted CD56 or NKG2C T cell subset, CD4+ or CD8+ T cells, or bulk PBMC T cells (not recorded which). CDR3 amino acids: CASSQDRGGTGRVGELFF.